This TCR beta chain derives from a study of identical twins. The CDR3 covers 15 residues. The V segment lost 0 bases and the J segment 6 bases; nucleotides outside the gene matches: 4. Points from the study as a whole: While abundant cord blood beta clonotypes carried fewer insertions, memory repertoires showed no such pattern.

This clonotype was recorded many times. Its antigen is currently unknown. Healthy Caucasians provided all donations. Template switching added a universal primer site, and cDNA bore unique molecular identifiers. TCRdb reprocessed the 5' RACE reads via MiXCR and lists one record per CDR3 protein. The sample consists of about 890,000 distinct CDR3 sequences, roughly an eighth of them appearing once. Separately, the same data were catalogued under a study of yellow fever vaccine responses in identical twins. That source notes: Twins' vaccine T cell responses reportedly seemed partly convergent and partly personalized.

Sequencing input: PBMCs. The sequence was obtained from a woman aged 18-29 years in good health. The V and J genes are TRBV12-3 or TRBV12-4 and TRBJ2-2, with 7 bases that match TRBD1. Here the CDR3 reads CASSLAGGIPGELFF. CDR3 in DNA: TGTGCCAGCAGTTTAGCAGGGGGCATCCCCGGGGAGCTGTTTTTT.